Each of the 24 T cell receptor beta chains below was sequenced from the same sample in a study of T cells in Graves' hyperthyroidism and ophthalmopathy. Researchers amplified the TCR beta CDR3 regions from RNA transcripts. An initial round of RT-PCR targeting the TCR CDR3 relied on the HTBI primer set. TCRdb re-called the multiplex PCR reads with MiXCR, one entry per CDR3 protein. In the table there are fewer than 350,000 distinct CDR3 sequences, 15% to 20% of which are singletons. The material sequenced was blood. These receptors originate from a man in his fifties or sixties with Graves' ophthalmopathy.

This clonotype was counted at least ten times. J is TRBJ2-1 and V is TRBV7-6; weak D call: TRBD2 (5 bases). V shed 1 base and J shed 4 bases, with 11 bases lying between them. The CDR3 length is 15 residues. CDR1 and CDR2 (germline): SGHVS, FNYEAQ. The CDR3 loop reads CASSLVASGYNEQFF. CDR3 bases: TGTGCCAGCAGCTTAGTAGCGTCGGGTTACAATGAGCAGTTCTTC.

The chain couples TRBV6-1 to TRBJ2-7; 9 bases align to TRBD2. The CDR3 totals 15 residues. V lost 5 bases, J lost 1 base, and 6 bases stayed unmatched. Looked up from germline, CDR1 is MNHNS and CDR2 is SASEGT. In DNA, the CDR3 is TGTGCCAGCAGTTATAGCGGGAGAGGGTCCTACGAGCAGTACTTC. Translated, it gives CASSYSGRGSYEQYF.

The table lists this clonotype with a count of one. CDR3 residues: CASSVGTDGYTF. In nucleotides, the CDR3 is TGCGCCAGCAGCGTCGGGACAGATGGCTACACCTTC. The V call is TRBV5-1, the J call TRBJ1-2; 7 bases map to TRBD1. This CDR3 comprises 12 residues. Germline CDR1 reads SGHRS; CDR2 reads YFSETQ. The J segment lost 6 bases and the V segment lost 4 bases, leaving 3 bases of the junction unmatched.

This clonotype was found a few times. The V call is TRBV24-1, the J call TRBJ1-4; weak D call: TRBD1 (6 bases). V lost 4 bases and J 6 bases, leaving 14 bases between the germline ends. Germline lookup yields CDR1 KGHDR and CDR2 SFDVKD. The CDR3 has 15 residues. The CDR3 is CATSEQGANHEKLFF. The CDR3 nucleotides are TGTGCCACCAGTGAACAGGGAGCCAACCATGAAAAACTGTTTTTT.

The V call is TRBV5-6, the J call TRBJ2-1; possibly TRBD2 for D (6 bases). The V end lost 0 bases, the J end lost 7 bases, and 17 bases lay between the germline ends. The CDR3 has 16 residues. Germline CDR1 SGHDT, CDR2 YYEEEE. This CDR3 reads CASSLAGRELRNEQFF. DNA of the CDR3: TGTGCCAGCAGCTTGGCCGGTCGGGAGTTGAGAAATGAGCAGTTCTTC.

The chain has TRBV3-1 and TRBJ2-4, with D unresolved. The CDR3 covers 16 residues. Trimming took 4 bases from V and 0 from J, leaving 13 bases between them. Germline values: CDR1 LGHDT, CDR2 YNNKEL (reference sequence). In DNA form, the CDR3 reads TGTGCCAGCAGCCCACCCCACCAACTAGCCAAAAACATTCAGTACTTC. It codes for CASSPPHQLAKNIQYF.

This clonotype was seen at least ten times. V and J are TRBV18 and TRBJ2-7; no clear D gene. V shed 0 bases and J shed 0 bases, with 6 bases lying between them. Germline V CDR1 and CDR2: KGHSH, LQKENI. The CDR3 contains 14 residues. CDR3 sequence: CASSPPTVSYEQYF. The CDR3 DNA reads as TGTGCCAGCTCACCACCGACTGTCTCCTACGAGCAGTACTTC.

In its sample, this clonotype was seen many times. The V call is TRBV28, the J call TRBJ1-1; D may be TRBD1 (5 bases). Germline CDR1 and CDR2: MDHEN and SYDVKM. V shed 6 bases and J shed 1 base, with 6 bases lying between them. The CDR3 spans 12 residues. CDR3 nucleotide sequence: TGTGCCAGCAGAAGGGGGAACACTGAAGCTTTCTTT. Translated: CASRRGNTEAFF.

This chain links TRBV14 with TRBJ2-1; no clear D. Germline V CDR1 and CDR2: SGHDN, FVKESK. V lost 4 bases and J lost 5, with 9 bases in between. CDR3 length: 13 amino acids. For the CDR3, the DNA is TGTGCCAGCAGCCTAGGCCATCACAATGAGCAGTTCTTC. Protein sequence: CASSLGHHNEQFF.

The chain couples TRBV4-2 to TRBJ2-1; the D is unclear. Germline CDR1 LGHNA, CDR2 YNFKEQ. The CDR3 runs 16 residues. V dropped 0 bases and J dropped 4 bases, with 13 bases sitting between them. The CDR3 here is CASSQDSNREYNEQFF. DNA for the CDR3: TGTGCCAGCAGCCAAGATTCGAACAGAGAGTACAATGAGCAGTTCTTC.

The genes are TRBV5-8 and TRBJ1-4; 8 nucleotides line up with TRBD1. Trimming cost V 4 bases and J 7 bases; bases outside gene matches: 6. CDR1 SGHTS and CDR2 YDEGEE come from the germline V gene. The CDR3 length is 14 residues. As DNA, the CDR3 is TGTGCCAGCAGCACCGGACAGGGCGGTGAAAAACTGTTTTTT. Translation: CASSTGQGGEKLFF.

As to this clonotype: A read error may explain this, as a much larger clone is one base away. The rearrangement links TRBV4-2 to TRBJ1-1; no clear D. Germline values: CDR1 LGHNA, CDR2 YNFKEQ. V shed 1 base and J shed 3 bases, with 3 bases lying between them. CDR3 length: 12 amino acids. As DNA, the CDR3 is TGTGCCAGCAGCCAAGTGTACACTGAAGCTTTCTTT. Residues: CASSQVYTEAFF.

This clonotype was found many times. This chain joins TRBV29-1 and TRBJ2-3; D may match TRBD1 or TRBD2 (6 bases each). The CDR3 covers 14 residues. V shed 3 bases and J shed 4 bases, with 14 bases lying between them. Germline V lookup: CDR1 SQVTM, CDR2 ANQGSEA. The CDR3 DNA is TGCAGCGTTGATCTAAAGGGGGGCCCAGATACGCAGTATTTT. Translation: CSVDLKGGPDTQYF.

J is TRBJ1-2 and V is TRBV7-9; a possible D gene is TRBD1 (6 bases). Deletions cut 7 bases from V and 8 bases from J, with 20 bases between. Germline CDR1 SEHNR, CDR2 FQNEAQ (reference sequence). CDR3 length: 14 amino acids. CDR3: CASTLPGRGYGYTF. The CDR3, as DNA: TGTGCCAGCACCCTTCCAGGTAGGGGGTACGGCTACACCTTC.

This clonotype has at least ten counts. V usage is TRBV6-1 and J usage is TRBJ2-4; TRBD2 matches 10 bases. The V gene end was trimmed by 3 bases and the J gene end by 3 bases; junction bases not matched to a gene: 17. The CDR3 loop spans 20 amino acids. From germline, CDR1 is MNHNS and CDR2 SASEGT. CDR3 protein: CASSESLAGAGGLDKNIQYF. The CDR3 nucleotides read TGTGCCAGCAGTGAGAGTCTAGCGGGAGCCGGCGGTCTGGACAAAAACATTCAGTACTTC.

The CDR3 bases are TGTGCCAGCAGTCCAGGGGGCCGGAATTCACCCCTCCACTTT. This sequence encodes CASSPGGRNSPLHF. The chain couples TRBV12-3 or TRBV12-4 to TRBJ1-6, with 8 positions matching TRBD1. V lost 5 bases, J lost 7 bases, and 4 bases stayed unmatched. The CDR3 runs 14 residues.

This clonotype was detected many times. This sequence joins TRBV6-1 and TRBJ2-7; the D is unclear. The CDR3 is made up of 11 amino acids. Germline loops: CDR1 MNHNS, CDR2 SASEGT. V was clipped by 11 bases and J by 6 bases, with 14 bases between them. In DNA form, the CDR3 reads TGTGCCGCTGGTTTTTGGGGCGAGCAGTACTTC. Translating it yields CAAGFWGEQYF.

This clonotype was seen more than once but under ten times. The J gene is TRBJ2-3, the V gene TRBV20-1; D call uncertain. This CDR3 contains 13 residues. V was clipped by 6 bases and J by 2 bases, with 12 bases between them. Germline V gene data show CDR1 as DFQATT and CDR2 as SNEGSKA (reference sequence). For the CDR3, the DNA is TGCAGTGCAACTCAAGGGAACACAGATACGCAGTATTTT. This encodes CSATQGNTDTQYF.

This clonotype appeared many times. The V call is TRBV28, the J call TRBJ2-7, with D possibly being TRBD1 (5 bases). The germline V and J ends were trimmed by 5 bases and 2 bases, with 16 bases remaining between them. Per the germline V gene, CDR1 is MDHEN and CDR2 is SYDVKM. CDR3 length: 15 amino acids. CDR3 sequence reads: CASSETASLTYEQYF. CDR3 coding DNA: TGTGCCAGCAGTGAGACAGCAAGCCTAACCTACGAGCAGTACTTC.

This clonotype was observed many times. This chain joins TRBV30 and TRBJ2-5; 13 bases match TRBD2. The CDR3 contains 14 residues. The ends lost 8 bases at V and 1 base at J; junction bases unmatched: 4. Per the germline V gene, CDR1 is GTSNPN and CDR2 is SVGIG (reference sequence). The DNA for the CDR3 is TGTGCCGGGCGGACTAGCGGGAGCCAAGAGACCCAGTACTTC. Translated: CAGRTSGSQETQYF.

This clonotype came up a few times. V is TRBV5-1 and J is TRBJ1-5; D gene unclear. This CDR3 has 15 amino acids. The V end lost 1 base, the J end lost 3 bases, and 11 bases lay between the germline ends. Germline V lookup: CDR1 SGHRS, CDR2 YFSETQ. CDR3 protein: CASSLRREANQPQHF. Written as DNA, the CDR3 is TGCGCCAGCAGCTTGCGAAGGGAGGCCAATCAGCCCCAGCATTTT.

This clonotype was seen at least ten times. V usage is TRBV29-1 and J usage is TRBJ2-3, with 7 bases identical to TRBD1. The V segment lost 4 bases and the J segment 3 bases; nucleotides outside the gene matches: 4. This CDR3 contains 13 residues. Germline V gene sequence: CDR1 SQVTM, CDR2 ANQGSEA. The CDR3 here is CSVGQGGTDTQYF. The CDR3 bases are TGCAGCGTTGGACAGGGTGGTACAGATACGCAGTATTTT.

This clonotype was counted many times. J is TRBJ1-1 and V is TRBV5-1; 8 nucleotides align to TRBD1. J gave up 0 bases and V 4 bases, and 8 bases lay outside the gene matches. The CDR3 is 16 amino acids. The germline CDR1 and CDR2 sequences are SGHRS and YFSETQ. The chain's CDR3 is CASSPGQATMNTEAFF. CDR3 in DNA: TGCGCCAGCAGCCCGGGACAGGCGACGATGAACACTGAAGCTTTCTTT.

The CDR3 nucleotides read TGTGCCAGCATCGGCGGGGCGGGAGGGCCCTACAATGAGCAGTTCTTC. Protein: CASIGGAGGPYNEQFF. The chain uses TRBV5-6 and TRBJ2-1; 9 bases agree with TRBD2. V lost 6 bases to trimming and J lost 2 bases; unmatched junction nucleotides: 9. Germline V CDR1 and CDR2: SGHDT, YYEEEE. This CDR3 has 16 amino acids.